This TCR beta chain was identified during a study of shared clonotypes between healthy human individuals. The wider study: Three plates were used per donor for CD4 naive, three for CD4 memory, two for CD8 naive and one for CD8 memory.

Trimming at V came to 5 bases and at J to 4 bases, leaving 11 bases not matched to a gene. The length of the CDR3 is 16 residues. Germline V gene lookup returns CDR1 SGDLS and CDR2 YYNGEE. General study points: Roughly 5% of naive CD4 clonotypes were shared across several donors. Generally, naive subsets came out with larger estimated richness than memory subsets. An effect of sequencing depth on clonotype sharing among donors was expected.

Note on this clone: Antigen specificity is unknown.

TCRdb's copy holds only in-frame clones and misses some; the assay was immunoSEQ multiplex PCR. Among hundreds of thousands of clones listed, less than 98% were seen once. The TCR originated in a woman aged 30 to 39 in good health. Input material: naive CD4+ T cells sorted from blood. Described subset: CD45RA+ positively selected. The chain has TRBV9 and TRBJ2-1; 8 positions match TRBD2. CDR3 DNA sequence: TGTGCCAGCAGGAAAGCACCTAGCGGGTCTTACAATGAGCAGTTCTTC. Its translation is CASRKAPSGSYNEQFF.